This note documents a single T cell receptor beta chain sequence. Its antigen remains unknown. These data belong to a study of post-analysis software for immune sequencing data. Regarding the study as a whole: In patients, roughly 5 TRBV segments were more frequent than in controls, with TRBV5-6, TRBV5-1 and TRBV20-1 among them. When the samples were clustered directly with F measure, those that had been prepared in the same batch showed strong co-clustering.

The ends lost 0 bases at V and 4 bases at J; junction bases unmatched: 5. The length of the CDR3 is 17 residues. Germline V gene sequence: CDR1 LGHDT, CDR2 YNNKEL (reference sequence). The authors incorporated unique molecular identifiers into the TCR beta cDNA libraries. Each sample of 1 to 10 million input T cells yielded roughly 0.5 million cDNA molecules, so each molecule approximated one T cell. TCRdb fed the PCR reads into MiXCR, producing one record per CDR3 protein. The data contain about 560,000 distinct CDR3 sequences, roughly 47% of them seen just once; the ten biggest clones take up around 1.7%.

The sequence came from a girl aged 5 to 17 with multiple sclerosis. J is TRBJ2-1 and V is TRBV3-1; 11 bases line up with TRBD2. The specimen sequenced was blood. As DNA, the CDR3 is TGTGCCAGCAGCCAAGACCAGACTAGCGGGATTTACAATGAGCAGTTCTTC. Translating it yields CASSQDQTSGIYNEQFF.